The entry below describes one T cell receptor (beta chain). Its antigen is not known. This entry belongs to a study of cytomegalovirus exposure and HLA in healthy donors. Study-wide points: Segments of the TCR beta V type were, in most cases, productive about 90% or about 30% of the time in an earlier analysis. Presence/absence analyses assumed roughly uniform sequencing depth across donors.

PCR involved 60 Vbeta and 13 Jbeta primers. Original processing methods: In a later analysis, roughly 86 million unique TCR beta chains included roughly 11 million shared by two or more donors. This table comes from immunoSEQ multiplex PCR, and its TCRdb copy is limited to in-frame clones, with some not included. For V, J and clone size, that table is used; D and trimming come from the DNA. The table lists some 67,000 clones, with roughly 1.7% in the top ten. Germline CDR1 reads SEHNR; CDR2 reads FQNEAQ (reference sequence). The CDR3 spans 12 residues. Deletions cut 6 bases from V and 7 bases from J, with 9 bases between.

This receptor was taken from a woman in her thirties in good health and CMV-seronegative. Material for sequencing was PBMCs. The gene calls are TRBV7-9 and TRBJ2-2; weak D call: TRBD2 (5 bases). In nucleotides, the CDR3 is TGTGCCAGCAGTGGACTTGGCGGGGAGCTGTTTTTT. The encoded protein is CASSGLGGELFF. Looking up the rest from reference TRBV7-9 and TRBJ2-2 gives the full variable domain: DTGVSQNPRHKITKRGQNVTFRCDPISEHNRLYWYRQTLGQGPEFLTYFQNEAQLEKSRLLSDRFSAERPKGSFSTLEIQRTEQGDSAMYLCASSGLGGELFFGEGSRLTVL.